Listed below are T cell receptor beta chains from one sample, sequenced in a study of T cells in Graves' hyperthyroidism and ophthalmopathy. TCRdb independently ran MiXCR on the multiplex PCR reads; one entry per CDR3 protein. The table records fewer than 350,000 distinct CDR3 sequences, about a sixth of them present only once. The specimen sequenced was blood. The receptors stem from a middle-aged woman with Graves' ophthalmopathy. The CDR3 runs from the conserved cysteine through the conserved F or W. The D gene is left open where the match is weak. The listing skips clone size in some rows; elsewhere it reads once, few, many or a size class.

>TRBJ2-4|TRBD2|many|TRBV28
TGTGCCAGCAGTTTATGGTGGCTAGCGGGAGGCCCCTTAGCCAAAAACATTCAGTACTTC
CASSLWWLAGGPLAKNIQYF
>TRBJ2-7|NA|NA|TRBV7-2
TGTGCCAGCAGCTTAGCACAGAACTACGAGCAGTACTTC
CASSLAQNYEQYF
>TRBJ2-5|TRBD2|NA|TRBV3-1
TGTGCCAGCAGTCGACTAGCGGGAGAGGGGACCCAGTACTTC
CASSRLAGEGTQYF
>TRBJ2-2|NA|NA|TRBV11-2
TGTGCCAGCAGCTTAGAGGGTGGGCACTCGAACACCGGGGAGCTGTTTTTT
CASSLEGGHSNTGELFF
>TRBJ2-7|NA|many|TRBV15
TGTGCCACCAGCAGAGATGTTCTAGACTACGAGCAGTACTTC
CATSRDVLDYEQYF
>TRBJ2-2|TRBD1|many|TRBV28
TGTGCCAGCAGTTTGGGGTACCGGGACAGGGGAAACACCGGGGAGCTGTTTTTT
CASSLGYRDRGNTGELFF
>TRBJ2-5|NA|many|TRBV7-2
TGTGCCAGCAGCTCCGACCCGACTAGGCAGGAGACCCAGTACTTC
CASSSDPTRQETQYF
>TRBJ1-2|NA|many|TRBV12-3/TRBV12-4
TGTGCCAGCAGAGAAGTCTTACGGTTTGGCTACACCTTC
CASREVLRFGYTF
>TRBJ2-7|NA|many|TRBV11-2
TGTGCCAGCAGCTTAGATCTTTGGCCTATCCCAGGTTACGAGCAGTACTTC
CASSLDLWPIPGYEQYF
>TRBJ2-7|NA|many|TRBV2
TGTGCCAGCAGGGTCGATACCTACGAGCAGTACTTC
CASRVDTYEQYF
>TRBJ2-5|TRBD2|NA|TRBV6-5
TGTGCCAGCAGTTCTCCGGGACTAGCGGGAGTCGAGACCCAGTACTTC
CASSSPGLAGVETQYF
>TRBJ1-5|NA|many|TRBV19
TGTGCCAGTAGACCTCAGGGGTTCGGCCAGCCCCAGCATTTT
CASRPQGFGQPQHF
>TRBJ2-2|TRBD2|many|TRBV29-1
TGCAGCGTTGACATCGGGAGGGCCGGGGAGCTGTTTTTT
CSVDIGRAGELFF
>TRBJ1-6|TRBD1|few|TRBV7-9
TGTGCCAGCAGCTTAGGGACAGGCTCCTATAATTCACCCCTCCACTTT
CASSLGTGSYNSPLHF
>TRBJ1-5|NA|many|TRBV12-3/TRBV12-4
TGTGCCAGCAGTTTTAAGCTTGATCAGCCCCAGCATTTT
CASSFKLDQPQHF
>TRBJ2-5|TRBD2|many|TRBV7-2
TGTGCCAGCAGCAGGTTGCCGGGACTAGTCGGCCAAGAGACCCAGTACTTC
CASSRLPGLVGQETQYF
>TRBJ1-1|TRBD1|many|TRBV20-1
TGCAGTGCTACCGGGGACAGGGAGAACACTGAAGCTTTCTTT
CSATGDRENTEAFF
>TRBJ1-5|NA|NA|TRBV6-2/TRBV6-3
TGTGCCAGCAGCCCCCCGGTTGGGATGCCGAATAGGCAGCCCCAGCATTTT
CASSPPVGMPNRQPQHF